The clone carrying this T cell receptor (beta chain) was seen more than once but under ten times. Germline V gives CDR1 SGDLS, CDR2 YYNGEE. This CDR3 has 15 amino acids. The V end was cut by 3 bases, the J end by 1 base, with 11 bases between. Primed by a sample-barcoded 5' primer and a J-beta primer mix, a second PCR proceeded for roughly 7 to 11 cycles. TCRdb recomputed calls from the 5' RACE reads with MiXCR, one row per CDR3 protein. The sample lists around 990,000 distinct CDR3 sequences, approximately 25% seen once, with around 0.75% in the top ten. The data were obtained in a study of blood T cells in healthy people across ages. These data also featured in a second study, about T cells of mothers and their children. This second study says: Samples were obtained from a few healthy Caucasian mothers and their six children. Mothers yielded over 9.5 million CDR3 reads, children some 2.8 million each.

The receptor was isolated from a girl aged 2-10 years in good health. The rearrangement joins TRBV9 to TRBJ2-1; TRBD2 might be the D (6 bases). Material for sequencing was blood. The CDR3 loop reads CASSGMAGSYNEQFF. In DNA, the CDR3 is TGTGCCAGCAGCGGAATGGCGGGATCCTACAATGAGCAGTTCTTC.